This TCR beta chain is from a study of untreated major depressive disorder. Study results and limitations: Only three preselected Vbeta families were compared in sequencing. TRBV05-01 (Vbeta 5.1) usage was higher in CD4+ T cells of depressed patients than controls.

All participants were of European descent. Roughly 30 ml of blood was drawn into EDTA tubes. A note on this clone: Its target is unknown.

Germline CDR1 and CDR2: SGHTA and FQGNSA. CDR3 size: 14 residues. Trimming stripped 0 bases from V and 4 bases from J, with 10 bases between. Repertoires were generated with immunoSEQ multiplex PCR, while TCRdb's copy carries only in-frame clones and drops some. Here the sample spans some 27,000 clones, around 90% being singletons. The TCR comes from a woman aged 25 to 39 with major depressive disorder. What was sequenced was CD4+ T cells from PBMCs. This sequence joins TRBV7-2 and TRBJ2-7; maybe TRBD2 (5 bases). For the CDR3, the DNA is TGTGCCAGCAGCTTAGCGTGGGAGAGATACGAGCAGTACTTC. Amino acids: CASSLAWERYEQYF.